This entry describes one T cell receptor (beta chain). The antigen remains unidentified. Treatment here: 15 to 20 received Ad26.COV2.S at low or high dose, single or two shots; roughly 5 received placebo; per-sample allocation not given. On day 63 after the first injection, vaccine and placebo recipients gave samples. Spike of the Wuhan-strain SARS-CoV-2 was expressed by an Ad26 vector, which formed the vaccine. The sample comes from a study of Ad26.COV2.S vaccination and SARS-CoV-2 variants. Overall study: Once, or twice with 56 days between doses, Ad26.COV2.S was given intramuscularly.

The CDR3 has 15 amino acids. Trimming shortened V by 6 bases and J by 2 bases, and 13 bases separated the two germline ends. Germline lookup yields CDR1 MNHEY and CDR2 SMNVEV (reference sequence). Overall study results and limits: Recipients of vaccine and of placebo showed similar breadth of their non-spike TCR repertoires.

Clones were sequenced by immunoSEQ multiplex PCR, and TCRdb holds only the in-frame ones, with some missing. Here the sample spans under 600,000 clones, approximately 90% being singletons. The chain has TRBV27 and TRBJ1-4; a weak D match, TRBD1 (6 bases). The receptor comes from a person between 18 and 60 years old who received the Ad26.COV2.S COVID-19 vaccine or a placebo. Sequenced material: peripheral blood, taken in a trial of Ad26.COV2.S vaccine versus placebo. Here the CDR3 DNA reads TGTGCCAGCAGAGGACAGCCCCCCACTAATGAAAAACTGTTTTTT. This encodes CASRGQPPTNEKLFF.